Below, 26 T cell receptor beta chains from the same sample are listed, as sequenced in a study of blood T cell repertoires in COVID-19. Sequencing used immunoSEQ multiplex PCR; TCRdb keeps in-frame clones, though not all of them. The sample records around 270,000 clones, roughly 88% being singletons. What was sequenced was peripheral blood. The source is a human donor with COVID-19, enrolled during active disease. The donor label of this sample is uncertain.

This chain uses TRBV19 with TRBJ2-1, with 11 nucleotides matching TRBD2. Germline V gene data show CDR1 as LNHDA and CDR2 as SQIVND (reference sequence). V shed 6 bases, J shed 2 bases, and the junction held 3 bases outside the gene matches. This CDR3 contains 15 residues. CDR3 protein: CASSRLAGPYNEQFF. The CDR3 coding sequence is TGTGCCAGTAGCAGACTAGCGGGACCCTACAATGAGCAGTTCTTC.

This chain links TRBV7-9 with TRBJ2-1; tentative D call: TRBD2 (7 bases). V lost 3 bases, J lost 2 bases, and 14 bases lay in between. The CDR3 has 16 residues. Per germline, CDR1 SEHNR and CDR2 FQNEAQ (reference sequence). The CDR3 here is CASSLSGGGTYNEQFF. Written as DNA, the CDR3 is TGTGCCAGCAGCTTGTCGGGCGGGGGCACCTACAATGAGCAGTTCTTC.

This sequence joins TRBV5-4 and TRBJ2-1, with 11 bases lining up with TRBD1. CDR1 is SGHNT, CDR2 YYREEE, per germline (reference sequence). The CDR3 consists of 14 residues. V lost 4 bases and J lost 8; bases outside the gene matches: 5. Written as DNA, the CDR3 is TGTGCCAGCAGCCCCGGGACAGGGGGTTATGAGCAGTTCTTC. This encodes CASSPGTGGYEQFF.

The rearrangement joins TRBV18 to TRBJ2-5; TRBD1 might be the D (5 bases). Trimming cost V 3 bases and J 2 bases, with 7 bases left between them. CDR3 length: 13 amino acids. Germline V gives CDR1 KGHSH, CDR2 LQKENI. In nucleotides, the CDR3 is TGTGCCAGCTCACCGCACAGGCAAGAGACCCAGTACTTC. Amino acids: CASSPHRQETQYF.

J is TRBJ1-1 and V is TRBV11-2, with D possibly TRBD1 on 5 matching bases. CDR1 and CDR2 (germline): SGHAT, FQNNGV. The CDR3 length is 12 residues. V lost 1 base to trimming and J lost 6 bases, with 6 bases between them. The CDR3 region is CASSLAGAEAFF. The CDR3 DNA reads TGTGCCAGCAGCTTAGCGGGGGCTGAAGCTTTCTTT.

The genes are TRBV28 and TRBJ1-4, with D unresolved. V gave up 9 bases and J gave up 1 base, with 18 bases separating them. The germline CDR1 and CDR2 sequences are MDHEN and SYDVKM. The length of the CDR3 is 16 residues. The DNA of the CDR3 is TGTGCCAGTGCAATTGAACGGGTTGAAACTAATGAAAAACTGTTTTTT. Amino acid sequence: CASAIERVETNEKLFF.

The chain combines TRBV13 with TRBJ1-1; tentative D call: TRBD1 (6 bases). CDR3 length: 15 residues. The V gene lost 2 bases and the J gene lost 2 bases, with 12 bases spanning the gap. Germline lookup yields CDR1 PRHDT and CDR2 FYEKMQ (reference sequence). Here the CDR3 reads CASSLRGSHNTEAFF. DNA for the CDR3: TGTGCCAGCAGCTTAAGGGGGTCCCATAACACTGAAGCTTTCTTT.

V gene TRBV7-3 combines with J gene TRBJ1-2; 9 nucleotides align to TRBD1. CDR3 length: 16 residues. CDR1 is SGHTA, CDR2 FQGTGA, per germline. V lost 1 base to trimming and J lost 4 bases; unmatched junction nucleotides: 7. CDR3 nucleotide sequence: TGTGCCAGCAGCTTAAACCCAGGACAGGGGCGCTATGGCTACACCTTC. It yields the protein CASSLNPGQGRYGYTF.

J is TRBJ1-6 and V is TRBV5-6; no reliable D call. V dropped 5 bases and J dropped 12 bases, with 15 bases sitting between them. CDR1 and CDR2 (germline): SGHDT, YYEEEE. This CDR3 is built from 13 residues. Written as DNA, the CDR3 is TGTGCCAGCAGTTTGACGGGGATTCGACCCCTCCACTTT. The encoded protein is CASSLTGIRPLHF.

This chain joins TRBV4-1 and TRBJ1-5; D is undetermined. Trimming cost V 0 bases and J 3 bases, with 9 bases left between them. CDR1 is MGHRA and CDR2 is YSYEKL in the germline V gene. The CDR3 covers 15 residues. The CDR3 DNA follows: TGCGCCAGCAGCCAAGAGGCCCAGATCAATCAGCCCCAGCATTTT. Encoded protein: CASSQEAQINQPQHF.

The V and J genes are TRBV9 and TRBJ1-1; no clear D gene. This CDR3 comprises 16 residues. Trimming took off 3 bases at V and 3 bases at J, with 18 bases between the two ends. From germline, CDR1 is SGDLS and CDR2 YYNGEE. DNA of the CDR3: TGTGCCAGCAGCGCCCAAGCGGGAGTGGGATACACTGAAGCTTTCTTT. Amino acids: CASSAQAGVGYTEAFF.

The genes are TRBV25-1 and TRBJ1-2, with D possibly TRBD1 on 5 matching bases. The germline V gene encodes CDR1 MGHDK and CDR2 SYGVNS. Trimming stripped 10 bases from V and 1 base from J, with 13 bases between. The CDR3 consists of 13 residues. The CDR3 here is CAIWDSLNYGYTF. CDR3 DNA: TGTGCCATCTGGGACTCCCTTAACTATGGCTACACCTTC.

V usage is TRBV19 and J usage is TRBJ1-1, with a weak D call TRBD1 (6 bases). V was shortened by 8 bases and J by 5 bases, with 21 bases between the two germline ends. Looked up from germline, CDR1 is LNHDA and CDR2 is SQIVND (reference sequence). The CDR3 extends over 15 amino acids. CDR3 in amino acids: CASGPTGGAGTEAFF. The DNA of the CDR3 is TGTGCCAGTGGACCCACTGGGGGCGCAGGGACTGAAGCTTTCTTT.

Details on this clone: This CDR3 is also generated by other DNA sequences in the sample. This sequence joins TRBV19 and TRBJ2-7, with TRBD1 identical over 8 bases. V dropped 7 bases and J dropped 0; count of bases not matched to a gene: 5. The CDR3 is made up of 14 amino acids. CDR1 is LNHDA and CDR2 is SQIVND in the germline V gene (reference sequence). CDR3 coding DNA: TGTGCCAGTACCAAGGACAGGGCCTCCTACGAGCAGTACTTC. This translates into CASTKDRASYEQYF.

The chain carries TRBV4-3 and TRBJ2-3; 7 nucleotides align to TRBD1. CDR3 size: 16 residues. V lost 1 base and J lost 0; bases outside the gene matches: 4. CDR1 and CDR2 from the germline V gene are LGHNA and YSLEER. The CDR3 loop reads CASSQGGRGSTDTQYF. CDR3 DNA sequence: TGCGCCAGCAGCCAAGGAGGCAGGGGGAGCACAGATACGCAGTATTTT.

This chain connects TRBV30 to TRBJ1-5; the D gene is possibly TRBD1 (5 bases). CDR1 is GTSNPN, CDR2 SVGIG, per germline (reference sequence). V gave up 1 base and J gave up 5 bases, with 9 bases separating them. This CDR3 region has 13 residues. CDR3 DNA sequence: TGTGCCTGGAGTGGACAGACTGATCAGCCCCAGCATTTT. This translates into CAWSGQTDQPQHF.

CDR3: CAIRGGENEQYF. The CDR3 DNA is TGTGCCATCAGGGGAGGAGAGAACGAGCAGTACTTC. The J gene is TRBJ2-7, the V gene TRBV10-3; TRBD2 is a possible D gene (6 bases). CDR3 length: 12 residues. Deletions cut 6 bases from V and 5 bases from J, with 11 bases between. The germline V gene has CDR1 ENHRY and CDR2 SYGVKD.

V and J are TRBV30 and TRBJ1-3; D unresolved. Germline V gene lookup returns CDR1 GTSNPN and CDR2 SVGIG (reference sequence). Trimming left V 3 bases short and J 2 bases short, with 8 bases between. The CDR3 has 13 amino acids. CDR3 DNA: TGTGCCTGGAGGCGGGCGGCTGGAAACACCATATATTTT. The encoded protein is CAWRRAAGNTIYF. The variable domain in full, completed from reference TRBV30 and TRBJ1-3, reads SQTIHQWPATLVQPVGSPLSLECTVEGTSNPNLYWYRQAAGRGLQLLFYSVGIGQISSEVPQNLSASRPQDRQFILSSKKLLLSDSGFYLCAWRRAAGNTIYFGEGSWLTVV.

The chain combines TRBV6-4 with TRBJ1-1; perhaps TRBD1 as D (6 bases). CDR1 is MRHNA and CDR2 is SNTAGT in the germline V gene. This CDR3 is built from 14 residues. V was pared by 6 bases and J by 5 bases, with 16 bases between. CDR3 bases: TGTGCCAGCAGCAGGGACATTTCGGGTACTGAAGCTTTCTTT. It codes for CASSRDISGTEAFF.

The chain couples TRBV3-1 (or the pseudogene TRBV3-2) to TRBJ2-1, with 7 bases lining up with TRBD2. The CDR3 loop spans 19 amino acids. Germline V gives CDR1 LGHDT, CDR2 YNNKEL (reference sequence). V was pared by 3 bases and J by 2 bases, with 16 bases of the junction left unmatched. This CDR3 reads CASSQPHFTSAGAYNEQFF. The CDR3 nucleotides read TGTGCCAGCAGCCAGCCTCATTTCACCTCGGCGGGAGCCTACAATGAGCAGTTCTTC.

The V and J genes are TRBV24-1 and TRBJ2-5, with 9 bases fitting TRBD1. V was clipped by 2 bases and J by 4 bases; unmatched bases: 4. Germline values: CDR1 KGHDR, CDR2 SFDVKD. CDR3 length: 15 amino acids. The CDR3 DNA reads as TGTGCCACCAGTGATTCGGGACAGGGAGGAGAGACCCAGTACTTC. It is translated as CATSDSGQGGETQYF.

This chain uses TRBV19 with TRBJ2-3, with D possibly TRBD1 on 6 matching bases. The CDR3 totals 14 residues. V was cut by 1 base and J by 2 bases, with 7 bases left in between. The germline CDR1 and CDR2 sequences are LNHDA and SQIVND (reference sequence). The CDR3 DNA follows: TGTGCCAGTAGTATAGCAGGGGACACAGATACGCAGTATTTT. This translates into CASSIAGDTDTQYF.

This clone was seen a handful of times. The rearrangement uses TRBV27 and TRBJ1-1; the D is unclear. Germline values: CDR1 MNHEY, CDR2 SMNVEV (reference sequence). The CDR3 extends over 13 amino acids. V lost 5 bases and J lost 4, with 11 bases in between. The CDR3 region has the DNA TGTGCCAGCAGTCCGCGGGATGCCACTGAAGCTTTCTTT. Protein sequence: CASSPRDATEAFF.

V is TRBV6-1 and J is TRBJ1-1; 8 bases map to TRBD1. CDR1 MNHNS and CDR2 SASEGT come from the germline V gene. This CDR3 has 15 amino acids. V dropped 1 base and J dropped 8; count of bases not matched to a gene: 9. The CDR3 DNA reads TGTGCCAGCAGTGAAGGGCCCAGGGGGCGAATAGAAGCTTTCTTT. This gives the protein CASSEGPRGRIEAFF.

The CDR3 bases are TGTGCCTGGAGCGGTCGGTTTGAGCAGTTCTTC. Translation: CAWSGRFEQFF. The genes are TRBV30 and TRBJ2-1, with unresolved D. Trimming shortened V by 3 bases and J by 9 bases, and 9 bases separated the two germline ends. Looked up from germline, CDR1 is GTSNPN and CDR2 is SVGIG (reference sequence). The CDR3 extends over 11 amino acids.

The count of this clone is one. The V gene is TRBV4-1, the J gene TRBJ2-1; 15 bases line up with TRBD2. Looked up from germline, CDR1 is MGHRA and CDR2 is YSYEKL. The trim removed 4 bases at V and 7 bases at J, leaving 8 bases unmatched. This CDR3 spans 17 amino acids. CDR3 in amino acids: CASSPDWTSGRVNEQFF. Written as DNA, the CDR3 is TGCGCCAGCAGCCCTGATTGGACTAGCGGGAGGGTTAATGAGCAGTTCTTC.